Sequencing of this TCR beta chain was carried out in a study of shared clonotypes between healthy human individuals. Trimming removed 2 bases from V and 2 bases from J, with 12 bases in between. This CDR3 is built from 15 residues. Per the germline V gene, CDR1 is MNHNS and CDR2 is SASEGT. This table comes from immunoSEQ multiplex PCR, and its TCRdb copy is limited to in-frame clones, with some not included. The table has under 600,000 clones, around 79% seen once. What was sequenced was PBMCs. The clonotype was recovered from a woman aged 40 to 49 in good health. Some clones in this sample may be carry-over from other donors' samples. The chain is built from TRBV6-1 and TRBJ1-2; TRBD1 is a possible D gene (5 bases). The CDR3 loop is CASSENWGVNYGYTF. For the CDR3, the DNA is TGTGCCAGCAGTGAAAATTGGGGGGTGAACTATGGCTACACCTTC.